This TCR beta chain was captured by sequencing in a study of CD8+ T cells in alopecia areata. Study background: Spontaneous alopecia affected the 6-12-month-old C3H/HeJ graft donors, whose skin was transplanted to roughly 6-10-week-old female C3H/HeJ mice.

On this clone itself: Its antigen is still unknown. Gene names are mouse gene names. The read is 4 residues too short to cover the CDR3 end, so that end is filled in from the germline J gene.

Using CD4, CD8alpha, NKG2D, NKG2ACE and other markers, pooled cutaneous lymph node cells were sorted. CDR1 and CDR2 (germline): NSHNY, SYGAGN. This CDR3 has 13 amino acids. RNA extraction was followed by reverse transcription into cDNA, which acted as the sequencing template. Some clones are missing from TCRdb's copy, which holds only in-frame ones; the method was immunoSEQ multiplex PCR. The sample gives around 300,000 clones, none seen only once, and the top ten clones hold roughly 1.2%. General study points: Higher clonality and more expanded CD8+ clones appeared in lesional than normal scalp. Normal-skin resident alphabeta T cells also appear among scalp sample sequences.

Sequenced input: CD4+ T cells sorted from a lymph node. The source is a C3H/HeJ mouse with alopecia areata. The strain bears MHC haplotype H2-k. The chain carries TRBV13-1 and TRBJ2-4, with 7 bases identical to TRBD2. CDR3 DNA, as far as it was read: TGTGCCAGCAGTGACTGGGGGAAAAAC. Translation: CASSDWGKN. The complete CDR3 protein is CASSDWGKNTLYF.